The next 13 T cell receptor beta chains were all read from a single sample in a study of CD8+CD57+ T cells in acquired aplastic anemia (dated by TCRdb to 2016 to 2019). The reads were generated on an Illumina HiSeq 2000. Genomic DNA served as template for TCR beta VDJ combination and CDR3 sequence profiling. The public reads were reprocessed in TCRdb via fastp at Q25 and MiXCR, keeping in-frame beta chains. CDR3 protein sequences are deduplicated, and each keeps its most common genes and DNA. Present in this sample are roughly 190,000 distinct CDR3 sequences, 50% to 55% of which were seen just once. The ten largest clones add up to about 17% of the sample. The specimen sequenced was sorted CD4+, CD8+, or CD8+CD57+ T cells (not recorded which) from PBMCs. These receptors all stem from a human donor in good health, serving as a control.

V is TRBV9 and J is TRBJ2-2, with D perhaps being TRBD1 or TRBD2 (7 bases each). Germline V gives CDR1 SGDLS, CDR2 YYNGEE. Trimming removed 3 bases at V and 5 bases at J, with 20 bases between. This CDR3 has 17 residues. The CDR3 loop reads CASSAGPSGGDTGELFF. The CDR3 region has the DNA TGTGCCAGCAGCGCCGGTCCCTCAGGGGGGGATACCGGGGAGCTGTTTTTT.

The J gene is TRBJ1-5, the V gene TRBV20-1, with D possibly matching TRBD1 (6 bases). The CDR3 has 13 residues. V dropped 1 base and J dropped 7 bases, with 11 bases sitting between them. CDR1 and CDR2 from the germline V gene are DFQATT and SNEGSKA (reference sequence). In nucleotides, the CDR3 is TGCAGTGCTAGAGTAAACAGGGAGCAGCCCCAGCATTTT. Residues: CSARVNREQPQHF.

The chain recombines TRBV20-1 with TRBJ1-1; tentative D call: TRBD1 (5 bases). V was cut by 2 bases and J by 0 bases, with 16 bases left in between. The CDR3 sequence is 16 residues long. CDR1 is DFQATT, CDR2 SNEGSKA, per germline (reference sequence). The CDR3 loop reads CSARSPGTVMNTEAFF. The CDR3 bases are TGCAGTGCTAGATCCCCCGGGACGGTCATGAACACTGAAGCTTTCTTT.

Ten or more counts support this clonotype. The chain recombines TRBV5-1 with TRBJ1-3; D unclear. V lost 4 bases, J lost 0 bases, and 8 bases lay in between. The CDR3 contains 14 residues. CDR1 and CDR2 from the germline V gene are SGHRS and YFSETQ. The DNA for the CDR3 is TGCGCCAGCAGCCCCCAGGACTCTGGAAACACCATATATTTT. Translation: CASSPQDSGNTIYF.

This clonotype was counted a few times. The chain joins TRBV12-3 or TRBV12-4 to TRBJ2-7; D is perhaps TRBD2 (5 bases). The V end lost 4 bases, the J end lost 2 bases, and 12 bases lay between the germline ends. The length of the CDR3 is 14 residues. The CDR3 loop is CASSSAGTPYEQYF. In nucleotides, the CDR3 is TGTGCCAGCAGTTCCGCGGGCACCCCCTACGAGCAGTACTTC.

The J gene is TRBJ1-1, the V gene TRBV20-1; D gene uncertain. V gave up 7 bases and J gave up 0 bases, with 12 bases separating them. The CDR3 covers 13 residues. CDR1 is DFQATT, CDR2 SNEGSKA, per germline (reference sequence). The CDR3 region has the DNA TGCAGTGTCGACGCACAGATGAACACTGAAGCTTTCTTT. Protein sequence: CSVDAQMNTEAFF.

The rearrangement links TRBV10-1 to TRBJ2-3; 7 nucleotides agree with TRBD2. The CDR3 loop spans 14 amino acids. Germline lookup yields CDR1 WNHNN and CDR2 SYGVQD (reference sequence). With 10 bases clipped from V and 3 bases from J, the junction kept 10 bases outside the gene matches. CDR3 protein: CATLWEAGTDTQYF. The CDR3 DNA sequence: TGCGCCACCCTCTGGGAAGCGGGGACAGATACGCAGTATTTT.

This clonotype was detected ten times or more. The chain employs TRBV10-3 and TRBJ1-4; 8 positions agree with TRBD1. This CDR3 is 13 amino acids long. Germline V gene sequence: CDR1 ENHRY, CDR2 SYGVKD. The ends lost 6 bases at V and 8 bases at J; junction bases unmatched: 5. The CDR3 reads CAIRDREEEKLFF. The CDR3 DNA follows: TGTGCCATCAGGGACAGGGAGGAGGAAAAACTGTTTTTT.

The V gene is TRBV4-3, the J gene TRBJ1-4; D is perhaps TRBD1 (5 bases). The germline CDR1 and CDR2 sequences are LGHNA and YSLEER. The CDR3 extends over 20 amino acids. Trimming removed 0 bases at V and 0 bases at J, with 20 bases between. The CDR3 spells CASSQDYRRGGPPTNEKLFF. CDR3 coding DNA: TGCGCCAGCAGCCAAGATTATCGACGTGGGGGTCCCCCAACTAATGAAAAACTGTTTTTT.

In its sample, this clonotype was seen many times. This chain links TRBV7-3 with TRBJ2-1; TRBD2 agrees at 8 bases. The germline gives CDR1 SGHTA, CDR2 FQGTGA. The CDR3 is made up of 15 amino acids. J lost 4 bases, V lost 6 bases, and 8 bases had no gene match. For the CDR3, the DNA is TGTGCCAGCAGTCGGGGGGGGGGGAGGTACAATGAGCAGTTCTTC. Its protein is CASSRGGGRYNEQFF.

This clonotype has a handful of counts. The chain employs TRBV29-1 and TRBJ2-3; D may be TRBD1 or TRBD2 (5 bases each). Trimming cost V 6 bases and J 2 bases, with 12 bases left between them. CDR3 length: 13 amino acids. Per germline, CDR1 SQVTM and CDR2 ANQGSEA. The CDR3 DNA is TGCAGCGTCCCCGGGGCAAACACAGATACGCAGTATTTT. Its translation is CSVPGANTDTQYF.

This clonotype was counted at least ten times. This sequence joins TRBV20-1 and TRBJ1-2; the match to TRBD1 covers 7 bases. This CDR3 is 13 amino acids long. Germline CDR1 is DFQATT and CDR2 is SNEGSKA (reference sequence). V was clipped by 3 bases and J by 3 bases; unmatched bases: 4. The CDR3 coding sequence is TGCAGTGCTAGTGACAGGGACTACTATGGCTACACCTTC. This codes for CSASDRDYYGYTF.

This clonotype was found a few times. The J gene is TRBJ2-5, the V gene TRBV7-9; the D gene is possibly TRBD2 (6 bases). The CDR3 loop spans 13 amino acids. V lost 1 base to trimming and J lost 5 bases, with 8 bases between them. CDR1 and CDR2 from the germline V gene are SEHNR and FQNEAQ (reference sequence). The CDR3 DNA reads as TGTGCCAGCAGCTTAGGGGAGGCTGAGACCCAGTACTTC. It codes for CASSLGEAETQYF.